This TCR beta chain was found in a study of T cells after yellow fever vaccination. The wider study: Preparation used SMART-Seq v4 Ultra Low Input for the low-cell-number fractions.

This clonotype occurred a few times. Via MiXCR, TCRdb re-called the 5' RACE reads, giving one row per CDR3 protein. Found here are hundreds of thousands of distinct CDR3 sequences, over 15% of them singletons; the top ten hold about 18%. Trimming cost V 5 bases and J 0 bases, with 6 bases left between them. The germline V gene has CDR1 SNHLY and CDR2 FYNNEI. The CDR3 sequence is 13 residues long. The TCR sequence derives from a young man who received the YFV17D yellow fever vaccine. Here the sequenced sample was PBMCs, taken before the yellow fever booster vaccination. V gene TRBV2 combines with J gene TRBJ2-3; unclear D gene. The CDR3 region has the DNA TGTGCCAGCAGTTTCCAAAGCACAGATACGCAGTATTTT. This translates into CASSFQSTDTQYF.